This T cell receptor (beta chain) appears in the sequencing data of a study of PD-L1 blockade in urothelial cancer. Stated time point: peripheral blood 6 weeks after treatment start. Repertoires were generated with immunoSEQ multiplex PCR, while TCRdb's copy carries only in-frame clones and drops some. This table has approximately 40,000 clones, 86% appearing once. The starting material was PBMCs, obtained around atezolizumab (anti-PD-L1) treatment. The TCR was taken from a man between 60 and 75 years old with urothelial cancer.

The CDR3: CASSLFSLGGNTEAFF. The CDR3 nucleotides read TGTGCCAGCAGCTTATTCTCATTGGGGGGGAACACTGAAGCTTTCTTT. The chain joins TRBV7-9 to TRBJ1-1; weak D call: TRBD1 (5 bases). This CDR3 is 16 amino acids long. V shed 2 bases and J shed 1 base, with 14 bases lying between them. Germline V gene sequence: CDR1 SEHNR, CDR2 FQNEAQ (reference sequence).